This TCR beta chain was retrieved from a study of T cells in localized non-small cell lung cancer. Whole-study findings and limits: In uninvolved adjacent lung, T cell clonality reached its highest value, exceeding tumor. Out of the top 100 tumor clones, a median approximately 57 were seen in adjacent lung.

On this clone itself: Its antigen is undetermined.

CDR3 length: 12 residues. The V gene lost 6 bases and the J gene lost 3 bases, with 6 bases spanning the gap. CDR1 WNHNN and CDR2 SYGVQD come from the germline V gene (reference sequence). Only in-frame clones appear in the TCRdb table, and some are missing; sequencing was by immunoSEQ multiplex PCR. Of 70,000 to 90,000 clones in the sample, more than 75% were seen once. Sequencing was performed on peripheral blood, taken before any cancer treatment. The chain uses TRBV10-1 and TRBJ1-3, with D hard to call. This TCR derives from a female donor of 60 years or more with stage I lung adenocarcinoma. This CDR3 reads CASRAYGNTIYF. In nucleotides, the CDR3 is TGCGCCAGCAGGGCGTATGGAAACACCATATATTTT.